This TCR beta chain was sequenced during a study of T cells in Graves' hyperthyroidism and ophthalmopathy. Amplification of TCR beta CDR3 regions used RNA as the template. HTBI primers drove first-round RT-PCR of the TCR CDR3. TCRdb re-derived calls from the multiplex PCR reads in MiXCR, one entry per CDR3 protein. The sample contains roughly 360,000 distinct CDR3 sequences, about 13% of which appear only once. This clonotype was observed a few times. This CDR3 contains 13 residues. Germline-derived CDR1 and CDR2 are DFQATT and SNEGSKA (reference sequence). V was trimmed by 3 bases and J by 5 bases, leaving 12 bases between them.

The chain uses TRBV20-1 and TRBJ2-3; D perhaps matches TRBD1 (5 bases). The clonotype comes from a man aged 30-40 years with Graves' hyperthyroidism that later progressed to Graves' ophthalmopathy. The specimen was blood. The CDR3 loop is CSASGQGLDTQYF. The DNA for the CDR3 is TGCAGTGCTAGTGGGCAGGGATTAGATACGCAGTATTTT.